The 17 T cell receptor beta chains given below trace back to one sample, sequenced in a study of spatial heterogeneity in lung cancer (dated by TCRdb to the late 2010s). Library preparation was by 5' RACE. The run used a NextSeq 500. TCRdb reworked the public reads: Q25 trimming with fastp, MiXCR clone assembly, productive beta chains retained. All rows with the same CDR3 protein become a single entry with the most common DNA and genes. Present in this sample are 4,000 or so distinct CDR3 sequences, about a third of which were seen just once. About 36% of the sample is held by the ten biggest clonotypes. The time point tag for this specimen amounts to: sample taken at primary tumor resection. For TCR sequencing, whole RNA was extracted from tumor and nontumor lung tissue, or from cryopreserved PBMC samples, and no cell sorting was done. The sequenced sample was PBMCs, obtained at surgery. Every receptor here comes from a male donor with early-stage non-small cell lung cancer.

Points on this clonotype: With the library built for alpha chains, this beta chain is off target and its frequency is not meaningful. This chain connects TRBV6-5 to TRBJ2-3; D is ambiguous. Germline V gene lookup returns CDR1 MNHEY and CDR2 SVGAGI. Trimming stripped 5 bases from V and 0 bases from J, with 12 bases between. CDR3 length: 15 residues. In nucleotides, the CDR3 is TGTGCCAGCAGTGTGGGTCAGCTGAGCACAGATACGCAGTATTTT. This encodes CASSVGQLSTDTQYF.

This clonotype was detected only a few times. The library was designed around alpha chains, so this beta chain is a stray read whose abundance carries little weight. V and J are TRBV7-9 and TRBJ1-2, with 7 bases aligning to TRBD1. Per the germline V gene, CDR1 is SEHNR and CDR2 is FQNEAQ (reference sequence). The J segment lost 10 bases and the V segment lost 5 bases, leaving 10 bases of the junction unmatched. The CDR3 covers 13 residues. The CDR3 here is CASSGEGAASYTF. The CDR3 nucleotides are TGTGCCAGCAGCGGGGAGGGGGCGGCCTCCTACACCTTC.

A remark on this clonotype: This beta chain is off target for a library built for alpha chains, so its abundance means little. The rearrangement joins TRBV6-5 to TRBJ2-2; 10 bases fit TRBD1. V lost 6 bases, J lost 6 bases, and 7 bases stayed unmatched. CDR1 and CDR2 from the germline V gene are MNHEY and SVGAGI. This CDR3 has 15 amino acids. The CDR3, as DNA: TGTGCCAGCAGCCCGGGACAGGGGCGGGCCGGGGAGCTGTTTTTT. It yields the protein CASSPGQGRAGELFF.

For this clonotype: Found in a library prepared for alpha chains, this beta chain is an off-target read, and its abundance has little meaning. The DNA of the CDR3 is TGTGCCAGCACCCCCCGGGGGAGCCAAGAGACCCAGTACTTC. It is translated as CASTPRGSQETQYF. The chain links TRBV2 to TRBJ2-5; maybe TRBD2 (6 bases). Germline loops: CDR1 SNHLY, CDR2 FYNNEI. Trimming left V 7 bases short and J 1 base short, with 13 bases between. The CDR3 consists of 14 residues.

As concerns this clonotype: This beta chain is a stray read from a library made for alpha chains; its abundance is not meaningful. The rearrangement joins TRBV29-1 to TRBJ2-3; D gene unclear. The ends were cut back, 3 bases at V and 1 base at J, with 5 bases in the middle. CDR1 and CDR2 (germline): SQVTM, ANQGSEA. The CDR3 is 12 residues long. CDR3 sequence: CSVEGGTDTQYF. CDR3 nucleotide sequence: TGCAGCGTTGAGGGCGGCACAGATACGCAGTATTTT.

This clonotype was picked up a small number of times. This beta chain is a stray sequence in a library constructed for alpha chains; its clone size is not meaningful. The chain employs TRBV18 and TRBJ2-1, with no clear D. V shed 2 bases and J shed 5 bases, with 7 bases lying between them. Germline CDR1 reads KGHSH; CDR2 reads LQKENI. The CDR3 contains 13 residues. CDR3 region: CASSPSGHNEQFF. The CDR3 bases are TGTGCCAGCTCACCATCAGGTCACAATGAGCAGTTCTTC.

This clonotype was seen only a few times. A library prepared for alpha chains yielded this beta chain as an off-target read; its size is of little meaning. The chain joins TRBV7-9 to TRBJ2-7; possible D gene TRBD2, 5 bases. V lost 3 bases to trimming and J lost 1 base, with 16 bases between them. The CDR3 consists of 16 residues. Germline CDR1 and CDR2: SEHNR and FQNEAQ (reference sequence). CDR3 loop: CASSLGSSTRSYEQYF. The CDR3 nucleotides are TGTGCCAGCAGCTTGGGATCTAGCACTAGGTCCTACGAGCAGTACTTC.

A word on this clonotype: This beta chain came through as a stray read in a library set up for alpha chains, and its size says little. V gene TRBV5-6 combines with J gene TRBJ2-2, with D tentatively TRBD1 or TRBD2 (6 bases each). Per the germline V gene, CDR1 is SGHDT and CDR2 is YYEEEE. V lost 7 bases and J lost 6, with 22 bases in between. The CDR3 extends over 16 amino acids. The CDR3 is CASRQSGALGAGELFF. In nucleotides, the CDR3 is TGTGCCAGCCGCCAGTCGGGGGCATTGGGGGCCGGGGAGCTGTTTTTT. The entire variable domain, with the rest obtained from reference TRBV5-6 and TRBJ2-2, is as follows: DAGVTQSPTHLIKTRGQQVTLRCSPKSGHDTVSWYQQALGQGPQFIFQYYEEEERQRGNFPDRFSGHQFPNYSSELNVNALLLGDSALYLCASRQSGALGAGELFFGEGSRLTVL.

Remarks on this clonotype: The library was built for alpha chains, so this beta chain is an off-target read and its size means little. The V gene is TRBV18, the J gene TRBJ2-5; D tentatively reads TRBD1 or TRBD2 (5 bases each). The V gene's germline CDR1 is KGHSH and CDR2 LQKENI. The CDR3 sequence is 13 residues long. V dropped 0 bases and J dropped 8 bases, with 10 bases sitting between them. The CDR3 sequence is CASSPPGRETQYF. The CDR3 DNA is TGTGCCAGCTCACCACCGGGACGGGAAACCCAGTACTTC.

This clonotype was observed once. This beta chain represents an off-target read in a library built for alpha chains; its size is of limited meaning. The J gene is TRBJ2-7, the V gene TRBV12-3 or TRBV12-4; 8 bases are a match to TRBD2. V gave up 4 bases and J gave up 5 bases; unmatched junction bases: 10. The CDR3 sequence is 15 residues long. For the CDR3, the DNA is TGTGCCAGCAGTTCCTATGCAGCGGGAGCGCACGAGCAGTACTTC. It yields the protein CASSSYAAGAHEQYF.

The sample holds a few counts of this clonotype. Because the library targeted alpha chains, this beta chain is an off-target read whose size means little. The CDR3: CASSQVVGANVLTF. The CDR3 nucleotides are TGTGCCAGCAGCCAGGTGGTTGGGGCCAACGTCCTGACTTTC. V is TRBV16 and J is TRBJ2-6; D unclear. The CDR3 spans 14 residues. The V end lost 3 bases, the J end lost 3 bases, and 6 bases lay between the germline ends. Germline CDR1 KGHSY, CDR2 FQNENV.

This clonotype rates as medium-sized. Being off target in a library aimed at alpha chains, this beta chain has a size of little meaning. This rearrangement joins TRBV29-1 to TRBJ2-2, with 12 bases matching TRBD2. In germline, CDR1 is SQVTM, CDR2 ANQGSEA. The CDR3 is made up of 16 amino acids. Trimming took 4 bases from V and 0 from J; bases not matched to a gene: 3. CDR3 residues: CSVGTSGTTNTGELFF. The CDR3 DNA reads TGCAGCGTTGGGACTAGCGGGACTACGAACACCGGGGAGCTGTTTTTT.

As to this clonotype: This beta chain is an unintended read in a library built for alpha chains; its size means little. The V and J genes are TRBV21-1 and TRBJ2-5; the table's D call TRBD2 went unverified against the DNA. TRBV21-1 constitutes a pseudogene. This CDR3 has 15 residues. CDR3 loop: CASPSTVAEQETQYF. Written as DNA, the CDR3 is TGTGCCAGCCCCTCGACTGTAGCGGAGCAAGAGACCCAGTACTTC.

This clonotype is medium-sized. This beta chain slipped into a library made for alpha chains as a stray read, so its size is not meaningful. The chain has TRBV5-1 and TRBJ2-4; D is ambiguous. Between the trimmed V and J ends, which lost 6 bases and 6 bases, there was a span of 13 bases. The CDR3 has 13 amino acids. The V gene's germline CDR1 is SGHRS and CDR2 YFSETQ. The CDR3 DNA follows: TGCGCCAGCAACCCCGGTGACGCAAACATTCAGTACTTC. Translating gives CASNPGDANIQYF. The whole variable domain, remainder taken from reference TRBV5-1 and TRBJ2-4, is KAGVTQTPRYLIKTRGQQVTLSCSPISGHRSVSWYQQTPGQGLQFLFEYFSETQRNKGNFPGRFSGRQFSNSRSEMNVSTLELGDSALYLCASNPGDANIQYFGAGTRLSVL.

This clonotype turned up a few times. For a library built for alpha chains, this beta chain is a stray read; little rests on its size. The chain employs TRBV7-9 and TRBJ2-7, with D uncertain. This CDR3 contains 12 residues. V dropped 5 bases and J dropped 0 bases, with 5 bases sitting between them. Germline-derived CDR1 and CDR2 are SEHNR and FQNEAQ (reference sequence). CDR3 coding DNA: TGTGCCAGCAGCGTGAACTCCTACGAGCAGTACTTC. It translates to CASSVNSYEQYF.

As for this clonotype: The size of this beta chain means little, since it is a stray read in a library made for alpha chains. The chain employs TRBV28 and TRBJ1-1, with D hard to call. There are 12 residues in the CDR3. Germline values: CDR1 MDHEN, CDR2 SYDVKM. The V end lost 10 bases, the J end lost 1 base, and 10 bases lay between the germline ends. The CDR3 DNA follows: TGTGCCACCCATAACTCGAACACTGAAGCTTTCTTT. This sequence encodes CATHNSNTEAFF.

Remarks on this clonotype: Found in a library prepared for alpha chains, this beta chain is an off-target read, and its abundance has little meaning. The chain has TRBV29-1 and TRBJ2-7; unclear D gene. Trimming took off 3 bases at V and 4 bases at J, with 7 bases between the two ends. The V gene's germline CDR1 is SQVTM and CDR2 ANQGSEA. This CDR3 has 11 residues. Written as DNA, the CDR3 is TGCAGCGTTGATGGAGAATACGAGCAGTACTTC. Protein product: CSVDGEYEQYF.